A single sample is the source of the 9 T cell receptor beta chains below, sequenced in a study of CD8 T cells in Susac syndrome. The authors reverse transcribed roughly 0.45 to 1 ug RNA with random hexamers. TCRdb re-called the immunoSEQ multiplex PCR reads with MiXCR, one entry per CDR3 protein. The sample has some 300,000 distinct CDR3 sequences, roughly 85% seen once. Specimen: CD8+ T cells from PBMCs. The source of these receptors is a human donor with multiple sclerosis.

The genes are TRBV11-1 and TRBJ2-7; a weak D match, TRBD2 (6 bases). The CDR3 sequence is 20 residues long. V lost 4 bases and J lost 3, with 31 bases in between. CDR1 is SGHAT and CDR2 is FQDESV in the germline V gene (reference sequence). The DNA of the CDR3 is TGTGCCAGCAGCTGGGGAGGTAGCGGTCCACAGAAAGGGTTTGGCTACGAGCAGTACTTC. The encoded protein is CASSWGGSGPQKGFGYEQYF.

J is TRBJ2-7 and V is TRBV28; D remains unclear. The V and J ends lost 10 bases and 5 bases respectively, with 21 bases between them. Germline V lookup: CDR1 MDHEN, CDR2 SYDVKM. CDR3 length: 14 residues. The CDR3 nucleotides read TGTGCCATCCGTCCCGGGTACAACGGCCACGAGCAGTACTTC. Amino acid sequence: CAIRPGYNGHEQYF.

The chain's CDR3 is CASSTTGETQYF. In nucleotides, the CDR3 is TGTGCCAGCAGTACGACGGGGGAGACCCAGTACTTC. This chain joins TRBV9 and TRBJ2-5, with D perhaps matching TRBD2 (5 bases). Germline CDR1 and CDR2: SGDLS and YYNGEE. V dropped 5 bases and J dropped 5 bases, with 10 bases sitting between them. The CDR3 is 12 residues long.

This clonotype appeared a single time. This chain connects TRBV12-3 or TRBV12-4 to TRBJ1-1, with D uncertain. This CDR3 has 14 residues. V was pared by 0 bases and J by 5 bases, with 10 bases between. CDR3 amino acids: CASSLALGRTEAFF. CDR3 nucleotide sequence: TGTGCCAGCAGTTTAGCTTTAGGTAGGACTGAAGCTTTCTTT.

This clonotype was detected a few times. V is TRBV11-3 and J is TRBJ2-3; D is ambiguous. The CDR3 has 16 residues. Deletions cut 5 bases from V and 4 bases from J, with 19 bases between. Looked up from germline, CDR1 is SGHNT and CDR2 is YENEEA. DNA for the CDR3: TGTGCCAGCAGCGAAACGCCGAGAGAGTTCGCAGATACGCAGTATTTT. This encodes CASSETPREFADTQYF.

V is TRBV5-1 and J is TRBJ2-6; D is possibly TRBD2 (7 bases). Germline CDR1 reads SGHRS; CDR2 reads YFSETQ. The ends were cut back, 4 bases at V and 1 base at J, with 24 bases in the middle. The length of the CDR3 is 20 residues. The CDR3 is CASSDRSETGGHSGANVLTF. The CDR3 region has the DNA TGCGCCAGCAGCGACCGCTCAGAAACGGGGGGCCATTCTGGGGCCAACGTCCTGACTTTC.

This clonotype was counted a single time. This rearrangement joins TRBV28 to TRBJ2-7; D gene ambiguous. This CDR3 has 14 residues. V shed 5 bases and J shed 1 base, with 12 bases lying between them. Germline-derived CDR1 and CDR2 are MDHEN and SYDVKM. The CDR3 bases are TGTGCCAGCAGTCTCCAGCACAATTCCTACGAGCAGTACTTC. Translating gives CASSLQHNSYEQYF.

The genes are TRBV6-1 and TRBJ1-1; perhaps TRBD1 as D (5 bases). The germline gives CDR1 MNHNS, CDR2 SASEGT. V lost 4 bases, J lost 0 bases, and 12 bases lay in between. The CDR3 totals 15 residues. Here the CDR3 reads CASSGPAGLNTEAFF. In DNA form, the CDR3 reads TGTGCCAGCAGTGGACCGGCAGGGTTGAACACTGAAGCTTTCTTT.

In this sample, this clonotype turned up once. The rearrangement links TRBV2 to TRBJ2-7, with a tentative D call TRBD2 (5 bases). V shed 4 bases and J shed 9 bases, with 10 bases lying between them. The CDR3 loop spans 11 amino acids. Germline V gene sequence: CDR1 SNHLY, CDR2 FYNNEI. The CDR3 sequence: CASSAGIWQYF. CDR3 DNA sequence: TGTGCCAGCAGTGCCGGGATTTGGCAGTACTTC.